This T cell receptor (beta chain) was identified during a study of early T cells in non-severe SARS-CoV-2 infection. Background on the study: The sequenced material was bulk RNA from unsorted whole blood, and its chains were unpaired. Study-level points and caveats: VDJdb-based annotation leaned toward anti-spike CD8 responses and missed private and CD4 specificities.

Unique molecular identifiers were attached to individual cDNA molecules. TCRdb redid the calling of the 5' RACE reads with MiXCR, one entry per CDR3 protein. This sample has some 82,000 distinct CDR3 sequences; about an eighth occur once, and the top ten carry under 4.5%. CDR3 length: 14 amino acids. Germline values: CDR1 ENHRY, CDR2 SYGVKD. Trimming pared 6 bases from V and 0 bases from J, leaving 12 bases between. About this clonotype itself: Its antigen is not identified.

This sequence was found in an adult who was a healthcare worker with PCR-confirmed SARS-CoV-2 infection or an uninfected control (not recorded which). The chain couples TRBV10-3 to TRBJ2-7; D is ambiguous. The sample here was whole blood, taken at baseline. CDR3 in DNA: TGTGCCATCAGCTCGATAGCTAGCTCCTACGAGCAGTACTTC. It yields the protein CAISSIASSYEQYF.